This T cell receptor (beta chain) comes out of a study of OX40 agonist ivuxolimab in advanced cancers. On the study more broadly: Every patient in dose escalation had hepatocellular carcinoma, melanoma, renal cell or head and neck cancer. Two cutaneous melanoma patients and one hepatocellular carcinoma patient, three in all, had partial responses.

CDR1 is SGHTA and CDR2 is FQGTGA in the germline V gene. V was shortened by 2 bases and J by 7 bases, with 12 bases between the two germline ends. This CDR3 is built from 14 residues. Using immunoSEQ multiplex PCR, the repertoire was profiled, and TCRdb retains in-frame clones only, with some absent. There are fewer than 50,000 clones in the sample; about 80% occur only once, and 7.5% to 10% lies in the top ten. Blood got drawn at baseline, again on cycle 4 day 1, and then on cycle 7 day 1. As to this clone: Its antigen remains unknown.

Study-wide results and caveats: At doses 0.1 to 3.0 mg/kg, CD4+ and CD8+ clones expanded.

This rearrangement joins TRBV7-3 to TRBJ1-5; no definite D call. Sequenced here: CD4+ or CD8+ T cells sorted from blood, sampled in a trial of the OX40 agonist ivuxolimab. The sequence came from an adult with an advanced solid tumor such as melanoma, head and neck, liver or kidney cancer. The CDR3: CASSLLPRRQPQHF. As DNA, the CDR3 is TGTGCCAGCAGCTTATTGCCGAGGAGGCAGCCCCAGCATTTT.